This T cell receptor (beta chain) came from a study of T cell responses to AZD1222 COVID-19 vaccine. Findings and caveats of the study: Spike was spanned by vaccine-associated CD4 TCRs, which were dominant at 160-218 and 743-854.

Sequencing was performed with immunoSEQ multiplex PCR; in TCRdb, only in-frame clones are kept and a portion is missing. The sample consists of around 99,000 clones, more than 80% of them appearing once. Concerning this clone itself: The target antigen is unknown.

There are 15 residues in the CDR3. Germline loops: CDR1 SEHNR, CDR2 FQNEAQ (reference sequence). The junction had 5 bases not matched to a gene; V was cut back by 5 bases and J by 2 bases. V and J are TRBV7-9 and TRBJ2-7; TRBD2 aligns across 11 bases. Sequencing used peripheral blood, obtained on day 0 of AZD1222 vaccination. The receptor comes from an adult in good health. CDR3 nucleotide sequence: TGTGCCAGCAGCCAAACTAGCGGGAGAGCCTACGAGCAGTACTTC. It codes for CASSQTSGRAYEQYF.